Listed below are T cell receptor beta chains from one sample, sequenced in a study of cytomegalovirus exposure and HLA in healthy donors. Some clones are missing from TCRdb's copy, which holds only in-frame ones; the method was immunoSEQ multiplex PCR. The sample lists approximately 140,000 clones; around 80% were seen once. The sequencing sample was made of PBMCs. The source is a woman between 18 and 30 years old in good health and CMV-seronegative. The CDR3 runs from the conserved cysteine through the conserved F or W. A D gene is named only where the DNA matches it firmly. Expanded clones get a size class; other rows say once, few or many, or leave the size out.

>TRBV30|NA|NA|TRBJ1-3
TGTGCCTGGAGTGCCACACAGGGTGCCGGAAACACCATATATTTT
CAWSATQGAGNTIYF
>TRBV5-1|NA|NA|TRBJ1-1
TGCGCCAGCAGCTTGGGACAGGACAGCACTGAAGCTTTCTTT
CASSLGQDSTEAFF
>TRBV4-1|few|NA|TRBJ1-1
TGCGCCAGCAGCCAAGGTTGGGCAGCCGGGAACACTGAAGCTTTCTTT
CASSQGWAAGNTEAFF
>TRBV5-1|few|TRBD1|TRBJ2-5
TGCGCCAGCAGGACGGACACCCGGACAGGGGTGATGGAGCAGTACTTC
CASRTDTRTGVMEQYF
>TRBV4-1|NA|TRBD2|TRBJ2-7
TGCGCCAGCAGCCAGCCGACTAGCGGGACCCCTTACGAGCAGTACTTC
CASSQPTSGTPYEQYF
>TRBV16|NA|NA|TRBJ1-1
TGTGCCAGCAGCCCCGAGGCGGCTAACACTGAAGCTTTCTTT
CASSPEAANTEAFF
>TRBV30|NA|NA|TRBJ1-1
TGTGCCTGGAGTGACAGGCATGGAACTGAAGCTTTCTTT
CAWSDRHGTEAFF
>TRBV5-1|once|TRBD1|TRBJ2-7
TGCGCCAGCAGCCCGACAGGGGTCTCCTACGAGCAGTACTTC
CASSPTGVSYEQYF
>TRBV2|NA|NA|TRBJ1-2
TGTGCCAGCAGTTTTCGCCCTACAGGTGGATTGGGCTACACCTTC
CASSFRPTGGLGYTF
>TRBV30|NA|NA|TRBJ2-1
TGTGCCTGGAGTGTTGGCGGGAACAATGAGCAGTTCTTC
CAWSVGGNNEQFF
>TRBV7-6|few|TRBD2|TRBJ2-1
TGTGCCAGCAGCTTAGAAGGCGGGAGGAGCACCTACAATGAGCAGTTCTTC
CASSLEGGRSTYNEQFF
>TRBV2|NA|TRBD2|TRBJ2-1
TGTGCCAGCAGCGAGACCGGGACTAGAAACGAGCAGTTCTTC
CASSETGTRNEQFF
>TRBV6-5|NA|TRBD2|TRBJ2-1
TGTGCCAGCAGTTACGTTAGCGGGAGTAACAATGAGCAGTTCTTC
CASSYVSGSNNEQFF
>TRBV7-9|few|TRBD1|TRBJ1-1
TGTGCCAGCAGCTTAAACAGGGGGAACACTGAAGCTTTCTTT
CASSLNRGNTEAFF
>TRBV7-9|NA|TRBD1|TRBJ2-7
TGTGCCAGCAGCTTCGGACAGGGGATCTCGTACGAGCAGTACTTC
CASSFGQGISYEQYF
>TRBV27|NA|NA|TRBJ2-7
TGTGCCAGCAGTTTATTAGGACAGGAGCAGTACTTC
CASSLLGQEQYF
>TRBV9|NA|TRBD1|TRBJ1-4
TGTGCCAGCAGCGGTTGGGACAGGGACGAAAAACTGTTTTTT
CASSGWDRDEKLFF
>TRBV2|NA|TRBD1|TRBJ1-2
TGTGCCAGCAGTGAGACAGGGTATGCTGGCTACACCTTC
CASSETGYAGYTF
>TRBV20-1|NA|NA|TRBJ2-5
TGCAGTGCTGTCCGGGAGACCCAGTACTTC
CSAVRETQYF
>TRBV15|NA|NA|TRBJ2-5
TGTGCCACCAGCGGCCTCCAAGAGACCCAGTACTTC
CATSGLQETQYF
>TRBV6-1|NA|NA|TRBJ2-5
TGTGCCAGCAGGATAGCGGTGGAAGAGACCCAGTACTTC
CASRIAVEETQYF
>TRBV14|NA|NA|TRBJ2-1
TGTGCCAGCAGCCCCCGGGAAGCGTTGAGCGATGAGCAGTTCTTC
CASSPREALSDEQFF
>TRBV10-2|NA|TRBD2|TRBJ2-7
TGCGCCAGCAGTGAACTAGCGGGAGCCGAGAGCTACGAGCAGTACTTC
CASSELAGAESYEQYF
>TRBV7-9|NA|NA|TRBJ1-1
TGTGCCAGCACCCTAGAGGCAGCGGGGAACACTGAAGCTTTCTTT
CASTLEAAGNTEAFF
>TRBV19|once|NA|TRBJ1-5
TGTGCCAGCGGGAGGGCCTCAAAAGTCGATAGCAATCAGCCCCAGCATTTT
CASGRASKVDSNQPQHF
>TRBV5-1|NA|NA|TRBJ2-7
TGCGCCAGCAGCTTGGGGCAGGGGAGCTACGAGCAGTACTTC
CASSLGQGSYEQYF
>TRBV6-5|NA|NA|TRBJ2-5
TGTGCCAGCAGTTACGGGACTTCACATGTGAGAGAGACCCAGTACTTC
CASSYGTSHVRETQYF
>TRBV27|NA|NA|TRBJ2-1
TGTGCCAGCAGTGGGGACTTCTACAATGAGCAGTTCTTC
CASSGDFYNEQFF
>TRBV6-5|few|NA|TRBJ2-5
TGTGCCAGCAGTTGGGCAGCTCAAGAGACCCAGTACTTC
CASSWAAQETQYF
>TRBV5-4|NA|TRBD2|TRBJ2-1
TGTGCCAGCAGCCGTCAGAGCGGGACTAACAATGAGCAGTTCTTC
CASSRQSGTNNEQFF
>TRBV21-1|NA|NA|TRBJ2-5
TGTGCCAGCAGCCCCCAGACTAGCGGGAGGGCCAAGGAGACCCAGTACTTC
CASSPQTSGRAKETQYF
>TRBV19|NA|NA|TRBJ1-2
TGTGCCGCCCGGCGGGAAGGAACTGGCTATGGCTACACCTTC
CAARREGTGYGYTF
>TRBV4-1|NA|NA|TRBJ2-1
TGCGCCAGCAGCCACCCGGGGACCTACAATGAGCAGTTCTTC
CASSHPGTYNEQFF
>TRBV6-4|NA|NA|TRBJ1-4
TGTGCCAGCAGTGACTCAAGGACAGAAGTTGCAACTAATGAAAAACTGTTTTTT
CASSDSRTEVATNEKLFF
>TRBV6-4|NA|TRBD1|TRBJ2-6
TGTGCCAGCAGTGACTCGGGACAGGGGGCCAACGTCCTGACTTTC
CASSDSGQGANVLTF
>TRBV4-2|NA|TRBD2|TRBJ2-1
TGTGCCAGCAGCCAGGGCCCTAGCGGGAGAGGGTCCTACAATGAGCAGTTCTTC
CASSQGPSGRGSYNEQFF
>TRBV7-9|NA|NA|TRBJ1-2
TGTGCCAGCAGCTTAGTTGTCGGACAGTATGGCTACACCTTC
CASSLVVGQYGYTF
>TRBV6-1|NA|NA|TRBJ2-2
TGTGCCAGCAGTGGCTGGACTGCGGGCACCGGGGAGCTGTTTTTT
CASSGWTAGTGELFF
>TRBV2|NA|TRBD1|TRBJ1-5
TGTGCCAGCAGCCACGGACAGGGGGATCAGCCCCAGCATTTT
CASSHGQGDQPQHF
>TRBV6-1|NA|NA|TRBJ2-7
TGTGCCAGCAGTGAACTGGAGACCTACGAGCAGTACTTC
CASSELETYEQYF
>TRBV19|NA|NA|TRBJ2-7
TGTGCCAGTAGTAGCATGGTTGGACAGCGACCCTACGAGCAGTACTTC
CASSSMVGQRPYEQYF
>TRBV30|few|TRBD2|TRBJ2-3
TGTGCCTGGAGTCCGGGACTAGCGGGACCAGATACGCAGTATTTT
CAWSPGLAGPDTQYF
>TRBV6-1|NA|TRBD1|TRBJ1-5
TGTGCCAGCAGTGAAGCATCTACAGGGGAAGGAGGAGGTCAGCCCCAGCATTTT
CASSEASTGEGGGQPQHF
>TRBV20-1|NA|NA|TRBJ1-1
TGCAGTACACAGGTGAACACTGAAGCTTTCTTT
CSTQVNTEAFF
>TRBV29-1|NA|TRBD2|TRBJ2-2
TGCAGCGTCCCGACTAGCGGGAGGGCCGGGGAGCTGTTTTTT
CSVPTSGRAGELFF
>TRBV5-6|few|NA|TRBJ1-2
TGTGCCAGCAGCCTCTCCGGGGGGTCCGGCTACACCTTC
CASSLSGGSGYTF
>TRBV4-2|NA|NA|TRBJ1-2
TGTGCCAGCAGCCAAGATTCAACCAGGAGGGATCGCTACACCTTC
CASSQDSTRRDRYTF
>TRBV5-4|NA|NA|TRBJ1-2
TGTGCCAGCAGCTCTCTTCACAGCCTTTATGGCTACACCTTC
CASSSLHSLYGYTF
>TRBV19|NA|NA|TRBJ1-5
TGTGCCAGCACCGAGGGCCCTAGCCCCTTCAATCAGCCCCAGCATTTT
CASTEGPSPFNQPQHF
>TRBV5-1|NA|TRBD1|TRBJ2-7
TGCGCCAGCAGCCCGGGACAGGGTTGGGACGAGCAGTACTTC
CASSPGQGWDEQYF
>TRBV18|NA|NA|TRBJ1-4
TGTGCCAGCTCACCAGGGGGCCGAAATGAAAAACTGTTTTTT
CASSPGGRNEKLFF
>TRBV6-5|few|NA|TRBJ1-1
TGTGCCAGCTCATACCGAGGTGCTGAAGCTTTCTTT
CASSYRGAEAFF
>TRBV5-1|NA|TRBD2|TRBJ2-1
TGCGCCAGCAGCTTGACCGGGACTACCAATGAGCAGTTCTTC
CASSLTGTTNEQFF
>TRBV30|NA|NA|TRBJ2-5
TGTGCCTGGAGTTTAGGGACACTCATTCCGCCCGAGACCCAGTACTTC
CAWSLGTLIPPETQYF
>TRBV10-3|NA|NA|TRBJ2-5
TGTGCCATCAGTGGTGGGGGGCAAGAGACCCAGTACTTC
CAISGGGQETQYF
>TRBV7-9|NA|TRBD1|TRBJ1-1
TGTGCCAGCACCGCACCAAGGGGGCTGTCGGGAAACACTGAAGCTTTCTTT
CASTAPRGLSGNTEAFF
>TRBV5-6|NA|NA|TRBJ2-7
TGTGCCAGCAGCTTGGGGCAGGGGTTCAACGAGCAGTACTTC
CASSLGQGFNEQYF
>TRBV6-5|once|NA|TRBJ1-1
TGTGCCAGCAGTGATATAGCAGGGGCCCGGTCTTTCTTT
CASSDIAGARSFF
>TRBV6-5|once|TRBD1|TRBJ1-2
TGTGCCAGCACCCCCGGGACAGGGGCTCTCAGGGGCTACACCTTC
CASTPGTGALRGYTF